This T cell receptor beta chain is drawn from a study of OX40 agonist ivuxolimab in advanced cancers. The data were produced by immunoSEQ multiplex PCR, yet TCRdb's version contains in-frame clones alone and is incomplete. The repertoire holds tens of thousands of clones, over 85% seen once, with over 20% in the top ten. Trimming removed 1 base at V and 2 bases at J, with 10 bases between. Germline loops: CDR1 SGDLS, CDR2 YYNGEE. This CDR3 comprises 15 residues. The chain carries TRBV9 and TRBJ2-1; tentatively, D is TRBD1 or TRBD2 (5 bases each). This receptor was obtained from an adult with an advanced solid tumor such as melanoma, head and neck, liver or kidney cancer. The source material was CD4+ or CD8+ T cells sorted from blood, sampled in a trial of the OX40 agonist ivuxolimab. In nucleotides, the CDR3 is TGTGCCAGCAGCGTAAGAGGGGATCCCTACAATGAGCAGTTCTTC. It codes for CASSVRGDPYNEQFF. Drawing the rest from reference TRBV9 and TRBJ2-1, the complete variable domain is DSGVTQTPKHLITATGQRVTLRCSPRSGDLSVYWYQQSLDQGLQFLIQYYNGEERAKGNILERFSAQQFPDLHSELNLSSLELGDSALYFCASSVRGDPYNEQFFGPGTRLTVL.